The rows below give T cell receptor beta chains drawn from one sample of a study of T-cell memory formation after mild COVID-19. TCRdb passed the 5' RACE reads through MiXCR, listing each CDR3 protein once. The table includes approximately 100,000 distinct CDR3 sequences, around 10% detected once. The sequenced material came from PBMCs or a T cell subset sorted from them (not recorded which). Every receptor here comes from a man younger than 35 who had mild COVID-19 (a few samples of this study predate the infection). Cell type and time point are not known. CDR3s include the opening cysteine and the closing phenylalanine or tryptophan. A D gene is named only where the DNA matches it firmly. The size field is filled for only some rows; it gives once, few, many or a size class.

NA,NA,TRBV6-9,TRBJ2-5,TGTGCCAGCAGTTCTGGACCCGCCAAACTTCCGTCGGTAGTCTGGACCCAGTACTTC,CASSSGPAKLPSVVWTQYF
TRBD1,NA,TRBV18,TRBJ1-2,TGTGCCAGCTCACCACTGTCAGGGGGCCGTGGCGGCTACACCTTC,CASSPLSGGRGGYTF
NA,few,TRBV14,TRBJ2-6,TGTGCCAGCAGCCACCCCTGGGGGCATGGGGCCAACGTCCTGACTTTC,CASSHPWGHGANVLTF
TRBD1,NA,TRBV29-1,TRBJ1-2,TGCAGCGTTCCTGCAGGGGGCTGGGGGAACACCTTC,CSVPAGGWGNTF
NA,few,TRBV7-9,TRBJ2-2,TGTGCCAGCAGCCCCCCCCAGGGATCCACCGGGGAGCTGTTTTTT,CASSPPQGSTGELFF
TRBD2,few,TRBV11-2,TRBJ2-5,TGTGCCAGCGCCGGACTAGCGGGGGTCGGAGGGGAGACCCAGTACTTC,CASAGLAGVGGETQYF
TRBD2,NA,TRBV5-1,TRBJ2-1,TGCGCCAGCAGCTTGCTGGCTAGCGGGGGGGCCGGCCGCTACAATGAGCAGTTCTTC,CASSLLASGGAGRYNEQFF
NA,NA,TRBV7-8,TRBJ1-5,TGTGCCAGCAGCCACCGGGACCTGGATTATCAGCCCCAGCATTTT,CASSHRDLDYQPQHF
NA,many,TRBV5-1,TRBJ2-7,TGCGCCAGCAGCTTGGAAGGCAGAGCCTACGAGCAGTACTTC,CASSLEGRAYEQYF
NA,NA,TRBV7-2,TRBJ2-5,TGTGCCAGCAGCTTAGCGTGGGGACGGTCCGCAGAGACCCAGTACTTC,CASSLAWGRSAETQYF
TRBD1,few,TRBV5-5,TRBJ1-1,TGTGCCAGCAGTTTAAACGGGACAGAAGGTACTGAAGCTTTCTTT,CASSLNGTEGTEAFF
TRBD2,many,TRBV12-3/TRBV12-4,TRBJ2-3,TGTGCCAGCGCGACTAGCGGGGGGACAGATACGCAGTATTTT,CASATSGGTDTQYF
TRBD1,few,TRBV7-9,TRBJ1-1,TGTGCCAGCAGCCCGTCTACAGGGGTACGAACTGAAGCTTTCTTT,CASSPSTGVRTEAFF
NA,NA,TRBV4-3,TRBJ2-4,TGCGCCAGCAGCCAAGATTGGGTAGCGGTAGCCAAAAACATTCAGTACTTC,CASSQDWVAVAKNIQYF
NA,many,TRBV29-1,TRBJ2-1,TGCAGCGCTGTGCGCTCCTACAATGAGCAGTTCTTC,CSAVRSYNEQFF
NA,NA,TRBV7-6,TRBJ1-4,TGTGCCAGCAGCTTAGTTTCGCGAGGGACTAATGAAAAACTGTTTTTT,CASSLVSRGTNEKLFF
NA,many,TRBV7-8,TRBJ2-5,TGTGCCAGCAGCTTAGCCCCCTCGCAAGAGACCCAGTACTTC,CASSLAPSQETQYF
NA,NA,TRBV9,TRBJ2-2,TGTGCCAGCAGCGAACGGGACGCCGGGGAGCTGTTTTTT,CASSERDAGELFF
TRBD2,few,TRBV7-3,TRBJ2-5,TGTGCCAGCAGCTTATTGGGGCTAGCGGAAGAGACCCAGTACTTC,CASSLLGLAEETQYF
TRBD1,few,TRBV6-2/TRBV6-3,TRBJ2-1,TGTGCCAGCAGTTACGCGCCTCCGACAGGGTACCATGAGCAGTTCTTC,CASSYAPPTGYHEQFF
NA,few,TRBV6-6,TRBJ2-7,TGTGCCAGCAGGCGGACGTCGGATAGCTCCTACGAGCAGTACTTC,CASRRTSDSSYEQYF
TRBD1,many,TRBV7-6,TRBJ2-7,TGTGCCAGCAGCTTAGAGCAGGGGGTGAGGTACGAGCAGTACTTC,CASSLEQGVRYEQYF
TRBD1,few,TRBV4-1,TRBJ1-2,TGCGCCAGCAGCCAGGACAGGGGTGGCTACACCTTC,CASSQDRGGYTF
TRBD1,NA,TRBV12-3/TRBV12-4,TRBJ2-1,TGTGCCAGCAGGGGACAGGGGGCGCGGAATGAGCAGTTCTTC,CASRGQGARNEQFF
TRBD2,few,TRBV3-1,TRBJ2-3,TGTGCCAGCAGCCCCCGGGACTACCGGCCAGATACGCAGTATTTT,CASSPRDYRPDTQYF
TRBD1,few,TRBV7-9,TRBJ2-7,TGTGCCAGCAGCTTAGCCGACAGGGTCGCACCGACCAAATACGAGCAGTACTTC,CASSLADRVAPTKYEQYF
NA,many,TRBV20-1,TRBJ1-1,TGCAGTGCTAGGTACAGCTTCACTGAAGCTTTCTTT,CSARYSFTEAFF
NA,many,TRBV4-2,TRBJ2-1,TGTGCCAGCAGCCAAAGATCGCGTGCCTACAATGAGCAGTTCTTC,CASSQRSRAYNEQFF
NA,NA,TRBV27,TRBJ2-1,TGTGCCAGCAGTTTAGGACTAACAGGGGAGCAGTTCTTC,CASSLGLTGEQFF
NA,few,TRBV6-5,TRBJ2-7,TGTGCCAGCAGTTCATACAGGGCCTACGAGCAGTACTTC,CASSSYRAYEQYF
TRBD2,few,TRBV7-7,TRBJ2-1,TGTGCTAGCAGCTCGACTAGCGGGGGCCTCAATGAGCAGTTCTTC,CASSSTSGGLNEQFF
TRBD2,NA,TRBV25-1,TRBJ2-5,TGTGCCAGCAGTGAGCGGGGGGGACTGCAGGAGGAGACCCAGTACTTC,CASSERGGLQEETQYF
NA,few,TRBV12-3/TRBV12-4,TRBJ1-2,TGTGCCAGCACCCAAGTTGTAGAGTATGGCTACACCTTC,CASTQVVEYGYTF
TRBD2,many,TRBV4-3,TRBJ2-1,TGCGCCAGCAGGCTACTAGCGGGGGGCGGTGAGCAGTTCTTC,CASRLLAGGGEQFF
NA,NA,TRBV7-9,TRBJ1-5,TGTGCCAGCAGCCCCCGGGGTCAGCCCCAGCATTTT,CASSPRGQPQHF
TRBD1,NA,TRBV6-2/TRBV6-3,TRBJ1-1,TGTGCCAGCAGTTACCTACGGGACAGGGGAGACACTGAAGCTTTCTTT,CASSYLRDRGDTEAFF
NA,many,TRBV6-2/TRBV6-3,TRBJ2-1,TGTGCCAGCAGCCAAGACTCCCCCTACAATGAGCAGTTCTTC,CASSQDSPYNEQFF
TRBD2,few,TRBV7-9,TRBJ2-3,TGTGCCAGCAGCTTAACGCGGGGGGGCCGCGGCACAGATACGCAGTATTTT,CASSLTRGGRGTDTQYF
NA,NA,TRBV4-3,TRBJ2-1,TGCGCCAGCAGCCAAGAGGACAGGTCGGGAGCCTACAATGAGCAGTTCTTC,CASSQEDRSGAYNEQFF
NA,few,TRBV6-1,TRBJ1-5,TGTGCCAGCAGTGAACCTGCGGCACTAGTTAGCAATCAGCCCCAGCATTTT,CASSEPAALVSNQPQHF
NA,few,TRBV4-2,TRBJ2-3,TGTGCCAGCAGCCAAGAAGAGGCGGGAGATACGCAGTATTTT,CASSQEEAGDTQYF
NA,few,TRBV7-9,TRBJ1-1,TGTGCCAGCAGCTTTTCCGGGACGGCTGAAGCTTTCTTT,CASSFSGTAEAFF
TRBD1,many,TRBV6-5,TRBJ2-5,TGTGCCAGCTGCGACAGGGGAAAAGAGACCCAGTACTTC,CASCDRGKETQYF
NA,few,TRBV5-1,TRBJ2-1,TGCGCCAGCAGCAGTGGGGGTGGCTACAATGAGCAGTTCTTC,CASSSGGGYNEQFF
NA,few,TRBV9,TRBJ2-3,TGTGCCAGCAGCGTAGATAGCGGTGGTGCAGATACGCAGTATTTT,CASSVDSGGADTQYF
NA,NA,TRBV4-3,TRBJ2-3,TGCGCCAGCAGCCAAGAAGCAACTAGGACAGAAGACACAGATACGCAGTATTTT,CASSQEATRTEDTDTQYF